This is a list of T cell receptor beta chains from one sample in a study of blood T cell repertoires in COVID-19. The assay was immunoSEQ multiplex PCR, and TCRdb's table has in-frame clones only and misses some. The sample lists 88,000 or so clones; 75% to 90% were seen once. Sequencing used peripheral blood. The receptors here all came from a man aged 55 to 69 with acute or convalescent COVID-19. Both conserved end residues are part of each CDR3. A D gene is named only where the DNA matches it firmly. Clone size is given for some rows only: seen once, a few or many times, or a class if the clone is expanded.

J | D | size | V | CDR3 | DNA
TRBJ1-5 | TRBD1 | - | TRBV7-2 | CASSFDRGRQPQHF | TGTGCCAGCAGCTTCGACAGGGGTCGTCAGCCCCAGCATTTT
TRBJ1-2 | - | - | TRBV10-3 | CAIWGEGSVHGYTF | TGTGCCATCTGGGGGGAGGGCAGCGTGCATGGCTACACCTTC
TRBJ1-5 | - | - | TRBV19 | CASSPFNSNQPQHF | TGTGCCAGTAGTCCCTTTAATAGCAATCAGCCCCAGCATTTT
TRBJ1-1 | TRBD1 | - | TRBV6-2/TRBV6-3 | CASSYSDREKMNTEAFF | TGTGCCAGCAGTTACTCGGACAGGGAGAAAATGAACACTGAAGCTTTCTTT
TRBJ2-3 | TRBD2 | - | TRBV7-9 | CASSWGTGLADTDTQYF | TGTGCCAGCAGCTGGGGAACGGGACTAGCGGACACAGATACGCAGTATTTT
TRBJ2-2 | TRBD2 | - | TRBV9 | CASSAGLAGGRTGELFF | TGTGCCAGCAGCGCGGGACTAGCGGGAGGGCGGACCGGGGAGCTGTTTTTT
TRBJ2-7 | TRBD1 | - | TRBV19 | CASSIAGTGVTHEQYF | TGTGCCAGTAGTATCGCCGGGACAGGGGTAACCCACGAGCAGTACTTC
TRBJ2-7 | - | - | TRBV7-7 | CASSLAPNYEQYF | TGTGCCAGCAGCTTAGCTCCCAACTACGAGCAGTACTTC
TRBJ2-2 | TRBD2 | - | TRBV5-4 | CASSLAASGSITGELFF | TGTGCCAGCAGCTTGGCGGCTAGCGGGAGTATCACCGGGGAGCTGTTTTTT
TRBJ1-4 | - | - | TRBV12-3/TRBV12-4 | CASSFSGEKLFF | TGTGCCAGCAGTTTCTCCGGGGAAAAACTGTTTTTT
TRBJ1-5 | - | once | TRBV6-1 | CASSDHRAYQPQHF | TGTGCCAGCAGTGACCACAGGGCCTATCAGCCCCAGCATTTT
TRBJ1-5 | TRBD1 | - | TRBV27 | CASSGTGGEQPQHF | TGTGCCAGCAGTGGGACAGGGGGCGAACAGCCCCAGCATTTT
TRBJ1-2 | TRBD1 | - | TRBV4-1 | CASSQPDRVGGYTF | TGCGCCAGCAGCCAACCCGACAGGGTGGGTGGCTACACCTTC
TRBJ1-4 | - | - | TRBV30 | CAWSRESPEKLFF | TGTGCCTGGAGTCGAGAGTCGCCCGAAAAACTGTTTTTT
TRBJ2-2 | TRBD2 | - | TRBV9 | CASSVRLAVNTGELFF | TGTGCCAGCAGCGTCCGACTAGCGGTGAACACCGGGGAGCTGTTTTTT
TRBJ2-3 | TRBD2 | - | TRBV2 | CASSEPLAGKTDTQYF | TGTGCCAGCAGTGAACCACTAGCGGGGAAGACAGATACGCAGTATTTT
TRBJ2-7 | TRBD1 | once | TRBV9 | CASSVGDRVNEQYF | TGTGCCAGCAGCGTAGGAGACAGGGTAAACGAGCAGTACTTC
TRBJ1-5 | - | - | TRBV7-2 | CASSWVTDQPQHF | TGTGCCAGCAGCTGGGTAACAGATCAGCCCCAGCATTTT
TRBJ1-2 | TRBD1 | once | TRBV14 | CASSPRDRIGYTF | TGTGCCAGCAGCCCCCGGGACAGGATTGGCTACACCTTC
TRBJ1-1 | - | - | TRBV5-4 | CASRILAMNTEAFF | TGTGCCAGCAGAATCTTAGCTATGAACACTGAAGCTTTCTTT
TRBJ1-1 | TRBD1 | - | TRBV5-1 | CASSLRDSRMNTEAFF | TGCGCCAGCAGCTTGCGGGACAGCAGGATGAACACTGAAGCTTTCTTT
TRBJ2-1 | - | - | TRBV29-1 | CSGGTHSSYNEQFF | TGCAGCGGCGGGACGCACAGCTCCTACAATGAGCAGTTCTTC
TRBJ2-1 | TRBD2 | - | TRBV7-7 | CASSPGLAGGGEQFF | TGTGCCAGCAGCCCGGGACTAGCGGGAGGTGGTGAGCAGTTCTTC
TRBJ2-1 | - | - | TRBV3-1/TRBV3-2 | CASSQEGGEQFF | TGTGCCAGCAGCCAAGAGGGAGGTGAGCAGTTCTTC
TRBJ1-1 | TRBD1 | - | TRBV11-2 | CASSPWTGGRNTEAFF | TGTGCCAGCAGCCCCTGGACAGGGGGCAGGAACACTGAAGCTTTCTTT
TRBJ2-3 | - | once | TRBV5-4 | CASSLVDRDTDTQYF | TGTGCCAGCAGCTTGGTGGACAGAGACACAGATACGCAGTATTTT
TRBJ2-6 | - | - | TRBV5-1 | CASSLKTTGANVLTF | TGCGCCAGCAGCTTGAAAACTACTGGGGCCAACGTCCTGACTTTC
TRBJ2-3 | TRBD2 | - | TRBV29-1 | CSVEGERAGGTDTQYF | TGCAGCGTTGAAGGGGAGCGAGCGGGAGGTACAGATACGCAGTATTTT
TRBJ2-1 | TRBD2 | - | TRBV3-1/TRBV3-2 | CASSQGSSGRLKGEQFF | TGTGCCAGCAGCCAAGGATCCAGCGGGAGGCTTAAAGGTGAGCAGTTCTTC
TRBJ2-5 | TRBD2 | once | TRBV29-1 | CSVGLAGVGETQYF | TGCAGCGTCGGACTAGCGGGAGTCGGGGAGACCCAGTACTTC
TRBJ1-3 | - | - | TRBV6-1 | CASSEAAGLSGNTIYF | TGTGCCAGCAGTGAAGCGGCGGGCCTCTCTGGAAACACCATATATTTT
TRBJ1-3 | TRBD1 | - | TRBV28 | CASSLRDRGLGNTIYF | TGTGCCAGCAGTTTAAGGGACAGGGGGCTTGGAAACACCATATATTTT
TRBJ1-5 | - | - | TRBV7-9 | CASNKQGNQPQHF | TGTGCCAGCAACAAACAGGGCAATCAGCCCCAGCATTTT
TRBJ1-4 | TRBD1 | - | TRBV18 | CASSPDGTGNEKLFF | TGTGCCAGCTCACCAGACGGGACAGGGAATGAAAAACTGTTTTTT
TRBJ1-4 | - | - | TRBV19 | CASSARQILGEKLFF | TGTGCCAGTAGTGCAAGACAGATCTTAGGGGAAAAACTGTTTTTT